A selection of T cell receptor beta chains follows, all from one sample in a study of blood T cell repertoires in COVID-19. The protocol was immunoSEQ multiplex PCR, while the TCRdb copy is restricted to in-frame clones and leaves out a portion. The sample holds over 85,000 clones; about 85% are singletons and the top ten take around 38%. Source material: peripheral blood. The origin of the receptors is a man of 80 years or more with acute or convalescent COVID-19. Both conserved end residues are part of each CDR3. Each record gives: clone size, J gene, V gene, D gene, CDR3 DNA, CDR3 protein. The D gene is left open where the match is weak. Clone size appears in some rows only: once, few, many, or a class for an expanded clone.

>NA|TRBJ1-2|TRBV29-1|NA
TGCAGCGTTAATGAGCTGCTGATCTATGGCTACACCTTC
CSVNELLIYGYTF
>NA|TRBJ1-1|TRBV7-4|NA
TGTGCCAGCAGCCCGGGAGGGGATCCTCACACTGAAGCTTTCTTT
CASSPGGDPHTEAFF
>NA|TRBJ2-1|TRBV15|NA
TGTGCCACCAGCCGGCGAGGGGGTCGCTACAATGAGCAGTTCTTC
CATSRRGGRYNEQFF
>NA|TRBJ1-5|TRBV6-6|NA
TGTGCCAGCCGTATAGGGCAGGGGCAGCCCCAGCATTTT
CASRIGQGQPQHF
>NA|TRBJ1-2|TRBV5-1|TRBD1
TGCGCCAGCAGCCTCGGACAGGGCGGCCCGAGAAACTATGGCTACACCTTC
CASSLGQGGPRNYGYTF
>NA|TRBJ2-5|TRBV5-1|NA
TGCGCCAGCAGCCAGTTGACAGACCCCCAAGAGACCCAGTACTTC
CASSQLTDPQETQYF
>NA|TRBJ1-5|TRBV6-5|NA
TGTGCCAGCAGGTCCGACAGGAATAGCAATCAGCCCCAGCATTTT
CASRSDRNSNQPQHF
>NA|TRBJ2-7|TRBV12-5|NA
TGTGCTAGTGGTTGGGACATATCCTACGAGCAGTACTTC
CASGWDISYEQYF
>once|TRBJ1-5|TRBV10-3|TRBD1
TGTGCCATCAGTGGACAGGGTGATCAGCCCCAGCATTTT
CAISGQGDQPQHF
>few|TRBJ2-7|TRBV20-1|TRBD2
TGCAGTGCTAGTGGGACTAGCTACGAGCAGTACTTC
CSASGTSYEQYF
>NA|TRBJ1-1|TRBV6-2/TRBV6-3|NA
TGTGCCAGCAGTTTAGTCGGGAGGGGGACTGAAGCTTTCTTT
CASSLVGRGTEAFF
>NA|TRBJ2-1|TRBV7-8|TRBD2
TGTGCCAGCAGCCTGGGACTAGCGGGAGTAGGTGAGCAGTTCTTC
CASSLGLAGVGEQFF
>once|TRBJ1-1|TRBV4-1|NA
TGCGCCAGCAGCCCCCAGCGCGGGGACACTGAAGCTTTCTTT
CASSPQRGDTEAFF
>NA|TRBJ2-3|TRBV28|NA
TGTGCCAGCAGTTTATCAGGGGGCGGGAGTGAGGCAGATACGCAGTATTTT
CASSLSGGGSEADTQYF
>few|TRBJ1-2|TRBV9|TRBD1
TGTGCCAGCAGCACCGGACAGGGCCTCCTCTATGGCTACACCTTC
CASSTGQGLLYGYTF
>NA|TRBJ2-7|TRBV3-1/TRBV3-2|TRBD2
TGTGCCAGCAGCCAAAGCGGGAGCGGGGAGCAGTACTTC
CASSQSGSGEQYF
>NA|TRBJ2-1|TRBV19|TRBD2
TGTGCCAGTAGTAAGGGACTAGCGGACTCAAGCTCCTACAATGAGCAGTTCTTC
CASSKGLADSSSYNEQFF
>NA|TRBJ1-1|TRBV28|TRBD1
TGTGCCAGCAGTGTACAGGGGCCCACTGAAGCTTTCTTT
CASSVQGPTEAFF
>few|TRBJ1-2|TRBV9|TRBD1
TGTGCCAGCAGCGTAGGAGGACAGGGGGCTTCTAACTATGGCTACACCTTC
CASSVGGQGASNYGYTF
>NA|TRBJ1-5|TRBV5-6|NA
TGTGCCAGCAGCTTATCAGGGAATCAGCCCCAGCATTTT
CASSLSGNQPQHF
>NA|TRBJ2-7|TRBV7-2|NA
TGTGCCAGCAGCTTAAGCCCCCCTAGTTCCTACGAGCAGTACTTC
CASSLSPPSSYEQYF
>NA|TRBJ2-1|TRBV9|TRBD2
TGTGCCAGCAGCGTAGAGGGTCTAGCGGACAACAATGAGCAGTTCTTC
CASSVEGLADNNEQFF
>NA|TRBJ1-1|TRBV7-3|NA
TGTGCCAGCAGCCAAGACACGAACACTGAAGCTTTCTTT
CASSQDTNTEAFF
>NA|TRBJ1-2|TRBV25-1|NA
TGTGCCAGCAGTGAATATTCCCAGGGCCATGGCTACACCTTC
CASSEYSQGHGYTF
>once|TRBJ2-7|TRBV14|TRBD2
TGTGCCAGCAGCCAAGAGATCGGGGGGAACGAGCAGTACTTC
CASSQEIGGNEQYF
>NA|TRBJ1-3|TRBV9|NA
TGTGCCAGCAGCGTGGAGGGAGACTCTGGAAACACCATATATTTT
CASSVEGDSGNTIYF
>NA|TRBJ2-3|TRBV28|NA
TGTGCCAGCAGTGGAGGGGGGGGCACAGATACGCAGTATTTT
CASSGGGGTDTQYF
>once|TRBJ1-2|TRBV19|TRBD1
TGTGCCAGCGGCGACAGGGGGCGTCGAGGTAACTATGGCTACACCTTC
CASGDRGRRGNYGYTF
>NA|TRBJ1-2|TRBV7-2|NA
TGTGCCACCCCCTCTACCCGGGGCTACACCTTC
CATPSTRGYTF
>NA|TRBJ2-2|TRBV2|TRBD1
TGTGCCAGCAGACGGGACAGAAACACCGGGGAGCTGTTTTTT
CASRRDRNTGELFF
>few|TRBJ2-2|TRBV5-1|TRBD2
TGCGCCAGCAGCCCGTTCTCGCTAGCGGAAAACACCGGGGAGCTGTTTTTT
CASSPFSLAENTGELFF
>NA|TRBJ2-2|TRBV4-3|NA
TGCGCCAGCAGCCACGGTAGCGGGAACACCGGGGAGCTGTTTTTT
CASSHGSGNTGELFF
>NA|TRBJ2-7|TRBV28|TRBD2
TGTGCCAGCGGTTCCCCGGCTAGCGGAACCTACGAGCAGTACTTC
CASGSPASGTYEQYF
>NA|TRBJ2-3|TRBV20-1|TRBD2
TGCAGTGCTAGTATTAGCGGGAGGTCAGATACGCAGTATTTT
CSASISGRSDTQYF
>once|TRBJ1-4|TRBV5-4|TRBD1
TGTGCCAGCAGCTTGGGGACAGGCCGTTCCGGCGGGGAAAAACTGTTTTTT
CASSLGTGRSGGEKLFF
>NA|TRBJ2-7|TRBV27|TRBD2
TGTGCCAGCAGGATGCGGGGGGGTCTCGGCGAGCAGTACTTC
CASRMRGGLGEQYF
>NA|TRBJ2-1|TRBV11-3|TRBD1
TGTGCCAGCAGCTTAAATCCGCAGGGGGCGCCCAATGAGCAGTTCTTC
CASSLNPQGAPNEQFF
>NA|TRBJ1-1|TRBV28|TRBD1
TGTGCCAGCAGACAACAGGGGGCGAAGAACACTGAAGCTTTCTTT
CASRQQGAKNTEAFF